This passage covers 2 T cell receptor beta chains from one sample sequenced in a study of T cell responses to AZD1222 COVID-19 vaccine. The method was immunoSEQ multiplex PCR; TCRdb's version includes in-frame clones alone and lacks a portion of them. The sample carries roughly 80,000 clones, 88% recorded once. Sample: peripheral blood, taken on day 0 of MenACWY control vaccination. Every receptor here comes from an adult in good health.

The chain employs TRBV6-2 or TRBV6-3 and TRBJ2-7; D is possibly TRBD1 (5 bases). The length of the CDR3 is 12 residues. The V end lost 5 bases, the J end lost 4 bases, and 9 bases lay between the germline ends. The V gene's germline CDR1 is MNHEY and CDR2 SVGEGT. The CDR3 sequence: CASSNTGYEQYF. The CDR3 nucleotides read TGTGCCAGCAGTAACACAGGTTACGAGCAGTACTTC.

The V call is TRBV27, the J call TRBJ2-7; no firm D call. V was pared by 8 bases and J by 2 bases, with 7 bases between. The germline CDR1 and CDR2 sequences are MNHEY and SMNVEV (reference sequence). The CDR3 sequence is 11 residues long. The CDR3 DNA reads as TGTGCCAGCGGAGACACCTACGAGCAGTACTTC. Its protein product is CASGDTYEQYF.